This TCR beta chain was obtained from a study of control samples from healthy donors and cancer patients. Profiled with immunoSEQ multiplex PCR; TCRdb holds only in-frame clones, not every one. The data show around 76,000 clones, roughly 94% seen once. There are 17 residues in the CDR3. V was pared by 0 bases and J by 4 bases, with 9 bases of the junction left unmatched. The V gene's germline CDR1 is SGHAT and CDR2 FQNNGV. The material sequenced was blood. This chain uses TRBV11-2 with TRBJ2-7; TRBD1 matches at 10 bases. The sequence was collected from a woman in her 40s in good health. The CDR3 is CASSLDRGTGDRYEQYF. CDR3 DNA: TGTGCCAGCAGCTTAGATCGCGGGACAGGGGACAGGTACGAGCAGTACTTC.